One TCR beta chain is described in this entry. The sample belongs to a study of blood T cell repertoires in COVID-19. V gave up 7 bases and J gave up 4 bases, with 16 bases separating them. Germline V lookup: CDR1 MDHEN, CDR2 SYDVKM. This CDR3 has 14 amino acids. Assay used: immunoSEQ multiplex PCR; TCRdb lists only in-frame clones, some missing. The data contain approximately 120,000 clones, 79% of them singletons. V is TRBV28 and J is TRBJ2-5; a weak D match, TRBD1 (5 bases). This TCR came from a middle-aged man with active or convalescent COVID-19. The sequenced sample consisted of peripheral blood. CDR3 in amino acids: CASTPLGPGETQYF. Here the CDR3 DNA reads TGTGCCAGCACCCCGCTGGGGCCTGGAGAGACCCAGTACTTC. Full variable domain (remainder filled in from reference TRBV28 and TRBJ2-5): DVKVTQSSRYLVKRTGEKVFLECVQDMDHENMFWYRQDPGLGLRLIYFSYDVKMKEKGDIPEGYSVSREKKERFSLILESASTNQTSMYLCASTPLGPGETQYFGPGTRLLVL.